This is a list of T cell receptor beta chains from one sample in a study of blood T cell repertoires in COVID-19. Profiled with immunoSEQ multiplex PCR; TCRdb holds only in-frame clones, not every one. Of roughly 250,000 clones listed, about 70% are singletons. The sequencing sample was made of peripheral blood. The receptors were sampled from a woman older than 75 with acute or convalescent COVID-19. The CDR3 runs from the conserved cysteine through the conserved F or W. A D gene is named only where the DNA matches it firmly. Size is stated for part of the rows, as once, few or many counts, or as a class when the clone is expanded.

TRBJ2-7 15 once TRBV5-4 TRBD2 CASSPTSGREYEQYF TGTGCCAGCAGCCCCACTAGCGGGAGGGAGTACGAGCAGTACTTC
TRBJ1-5 15 . TRBV5-1 TRBD1 CASSPGQGGSQPQHF TGCGCCAGCAGCCCTGGACAGGGTGGGAGTCAGCCCCAGCATTTT
TRBJ1-5 14 . TRBV28 TRBD1 CASSSGQGNQPQHF TGTGCCAGCAGTTCGGGACAGGGCAATCAGCCCCAGCATTTT
TRBJ2-5 16 . TRBV7-9 TRBD2 CASSLASGGSKETQYF TGTGCCAGCAGCTTAGCTAGCGGGGGGTCCAAAGAGACCCAGTACTTC
TRBJ1-6 14 . TRBV6-5 TRBD1 CASTPQGVDSPLHF TGTGCCAGTACCCCCCAGGGGGTTGATTCACCCCTCCACTTT
TRBJ1-1 12 . TRBV12-3/TRBV12-4 . CATGHTNTEAFF TGTGCCACCGGACATACGAACACTGAAGCTTTCTTT
TRBJ2-2 16 . TRBV11-2 TRBD1 CASNEGQGWNTGELFF TGTGCCAGCAACGAGGGACAGGGATGGAACACCGGGGAGCTGTTTTTT
TRBJ1-2 14 few TRBV5-6 TRBD1 CASRRTGPIYGYTF TGTGCCAGCAGGAGGACAGGCCCGATATATGGCTACACCTTC
TRBJ1-2 17 . TRBV6-1 . CASSATGLTQNLYGYTF TGTGCCAGCAGTGCCACGGGTCTCACTCAGAACCTCTATGGCTACACCTTC
TRBJ1-1 13 . TRBV7-2 . CASRGRVNTEAFF TGTGCCAGCAGGGGGAGGGTGAACACTGAAGCTTTCTTT
TRBJ1-5 16 . TRBV3-1/TRBV3-2 . CASSPRDIPEHQPQHF TGTGCCAGCAGCCCAAGGGACATCCCCGAACATCAGCCCCAGCATTTT
TRBJ1-5 15 . TRBV6-5 . CASSIGGFSNQPQHF TGTGCCAGCAGCATCGGAGGATTCAGCAATCAGCCCCAGCATTTT
TRBJ1-4 16 . TRBV19 TRBD1 CASSVTGGQPYEKLFF TGTGCCAGTAGTGTCACCGGGGGACAGCCCTATGAAAAACTGTTTTTT
TRBJ1-1 15 . TRBV9 . CASSPLGGRYTEAFF TGTGCCAGCAGCCCCTTGGGGGGGAGATACACTGAAGCTTTCTTT
TRBJ2-3 16 . TRBV24-1 TRBD1 CATSDPTGGSKDTQYF TGTGCCACCAGTGACCCTACAGGGGGCTCCAAAGATACGCAGTATTTT
TRBJ2-7 17 once TRBV7-9 . CASSLVVLQGLSYGQYF TGTGCCAGCAGCTTAGTAGTCCTTCAGGGGCTCTCCTACGGGCAGTACTTC
TRBJ2-2 16 . TRBV7-2 . CASSLAGGINTGELFF TGTGCCAGCAGCTTGGCGGGTGGGATTAACACCGGGGAGCTGTTTTTT
TRBJ2-5 14 once TRBV19 . CASSRGSLAETQYF TGTGCCAGTAGTAGGGGCAGTCTGGCAGAGACCCAGTACTTC
TRBJ2-4 15 . TRBV5-4 . CASSLVAGAKNIQYF TGTGCCAGCAGCTTGGTGGCAGGGGCCAAAAACATTCAGTACTTC
TRBJ2-5 14 few TRBV7-9 . CASSLEVREETQYF TGTGCCAGCAGCTTAGAAGTCAGGGAAGAGACCCAGTACTTC
TRBJ1-6 16 . TRBV28 . CASSPRGSSYNSPLHF TGTGCCAGCAGCCCCCGGGGGAGCTCCTATAATTCACCCCTCCACTTT
TRBJ2-3 15 . TRBV11-2 TRBD1 CASSLNGGQGNTQYF TGTGCCAGCAGCTTAAATGGCGGACAGGGAAATACGCAGTATTTT
TRBJ2-7 14 . TRBV5-6 TRBD1 CASSLDRGSYEQYF TGTGCCAGCAGCCTGGACAGGGGCTCCTACGAGCAGTACTTC
TRBJ2-7 15 once TRBV9 TRBD2 CASSSRTSGNGEQYF TGTGCCAGCAGCTCCCGGACTAGCGGGAACGGCGAGCAGTACTTC
TRBJ2-7 13 . TRBV6-5 . CASSYHRASEQYF TGTGCCAGCAGTTACCACAGGGCAAGCGAGCAGTACTTC
TRBJ2-5 14 few TRBV10-3 . CAISASQASETQYF TGTGCCATCAGTGCCTCCCAGGCGTCAGAGACCCAGTACTTC
TRBJ1-1 14 . TRBV27 TRBD1 CASSLWDRGTEAFF TGTGCCAGCAGTTTATGGGACAGGGGCACTGAAGCTTTCTTT
TRBJ1-1 15 . TRBV5-1 . CASSFGQILNTEAFF TGCGCCAGCAGCTTTGGACAGATTCTGAACACTGAAGCTTTCTTT
TRBJ2-1 15 . TRBV3-1/TRBV3-2 TRBD2 CASSRARGGVYEQFF TGTGCCAGCAGCCGGGCTCGCGGGGGGGTATATGAGCAGTTCTTC
TRBJ1-6 16 once TRBV5-1 . CASSSQGGGDNSPLHF TGCGCCAGCAGCTCCCAGGGAGGGGGAGACAATTCACCCCTCCACTTT
TRBJ1-2 13 . TRBV20-1 . CSASTDKDYGYTF TGCAGTGCTAGTACGGACAAGGACTATGGCTACACCTTC
TRBJ1-1 14 once TRBV5-4 . CASSPRGGNTEAFF TGTGCCAGCAGCCCGCGGGGCGGGAACACTGAAGCTTTCTTT
TRBJ1-6 13 . TRBV7-2 . CASRWTLNSPLHF TGTGCCAGCAGGTGGACATTAAATTCACCCCTCCACTTT
TRBJ1-5 15 . TRBV5-5 . CASSLDGYGNQPQHF TGTGCCAGCAGCTTGGACGGGTACGGTAATCAGCCCCAGCATTTT
TRBJ2-7 15 many TRBV9 TRBD2 CASSVGGLAGYEQYF TGTGCCAGCAGCGTAGGGGGACTAGCGGGCTACGAGCAGTACTTC
TRBJ1-6 16 . TRBV5-1 . CASSLDDTRGGSPLHF TGCGCCAGCAGCTTGGACGACACCCGAGGAGGTTCACCCCTCCACTTT
TRBJ1-2 17 . TRBV18 . CASSPGTKLQAYYGYTF TGTGCCAGCTCACCCGGGACAAAACTACAGGCCTACTATGGCTACACCTTC
TRBJ1-5 17 . TRBV4-3 . CASSQEPAGRGDQPQHF TGCGCCAGCAGCCAAGAACCTGCGGGGAGAGGGGACCAGCCCCAGCATTTT
TRBJ1-1 13 . TRBV3-1/TRBV3-2 TRBD1 CASSRDSSSQAFF TGTGCCAGCAGCCGGGACAGTTCTTCCCAAGCTTTCTTT
TRBJ1-2 15 . TRBV27 . CASRPLEAITHGYTF TGTGCCAGCAGGCCCTTGGAGGCCATAACGCACGGCTACACCTTC
TRBJ2-3 14 . TRBV5-4 TRBD2 CASSSPGGADTQYF TGTGCCAGCAGCTCGCCCGGGGGGGCAGATACGCAGTATTTT
TRBJ2-1 16 . TRBV19 TRBD1 CASSIIGQGTYNEQFF TGTGCCAGTAGTATTATCGGACAGGGAACGTACAATGAGCAGTTCTTC
TRBJ1-1 13 . TRBV12-3/TRBV12-4 . CASTNVDSLKAFF TGTGCCAGCACCAACGTTGACAGTCTAAAAGCTTTCTTT
TRBJ2-3 15 few TRBV7-2 . CASSSRGGPTDTQYF TGTGCCAGCAGCTCTAGGGGGGGCCCCACAGATACGCAGTATTTT